These 6 T cell receptor beta chains share one sample of origin, sequenced in a study of blood T cell repertoires in COVID-19. Clones were sequenced by immunoSEQ multiplex PCR, and TCRdb holds only the in-frame ones, with some missing. The sample comprises 150,000 to 200,000 clones, 75% to 85% of which are singletons, and about 6.9% rests with the top ten. Material: peripheral blood. Every receptor here comes from a man aged 55 to 70 with acute or convalescent COVID-19.

The V and J genes are TRBV18 and TRBJ2-7; 10 bases agree with TRBD2. Germline V CDR1 and CDR2: KGHSH, LQKENI. The V segment lost 3 bases and the J segment 0 bases; nucleotides outside the gene matches: 2. This CDR3 is 15 amino acids long. This CDR3 reads CASSPTSGASYEQYF. The DNA of the CDR3 is TGTGCCAGCTCACCCACTAGCGGGGCCTCCTACGAGCAGTACTTC.

This clone was detected only a few times. The chain is built from TRBV25-1 and TRBJ1-6; 10 nucleotides align to TRBD1. The V gene's germline CDR1 is MGHDK and CDR2 SYGVNS. The V and J ends lost 6 bases and 10 bases, in that order; junction bases with no gene match: 6. The CDR3 has 14 residues. The CDR3 bases are TGTGCCAGCAGCATCGGGACAGGGGACTCACCCCTCCACTTT. This translates into CASSIGTGDSPLHF. The full variable domain, its missing parts supplied by reference TRBV25-1 and TRBJ1-6, is EADIYQTPRYLVIGTGKKITLECSQTMGHDKMYWYQQDPGMELHLIHYSYGVNSTEKGDLSSESTVSRIRTEHFPLTLESARPSHTSQYLCASSIGTGDSPLHFGNGTRLTVT.

The chain recombines TRBV3-1 (or the pseudogene TRBV3-2) with TRBJ1-2; D perhaps matches TRBD1 (6 bases). The CDR3 consists of 16 residues. Per the germline V gene, CDR1 is LGHDT and CDR2 is YNNKEL (reference sequence). Trimming shortened V by 0 bases and J by 4 bases, and 15 bases separated the two germline ends. The CDR3 spells CASSQEGQIQSYGYTF. DNA for the CDR3: TGTGCCAGCAGCCAAGAAGGACAGATACAATCCTATGGCTACACCTTC.

The rearrangement joins TRBV3-1 (or the pseudogene TRBV3-2) to TRBJ1-1, with D maybe TRBD1 (5 bases). The V gene's germline CDR1 is LGHDT and CDR2 YNNKEL (reference sequence). This CDR3 region has 16 residues. The germline V and J ends were trimmed by 2 bases and 1 base, with 14 bases remaining between them. CDR3 sequence (DNA): TGTGCCAGCAGCCAACACCCTGGAAGGGGGAACACTGAAGCTTTCTTT. Amino acid sequence: CASSQHPGRGNTEAFF.

The chain employs TRBV4-1 and TRBJ1-4; 7 bases are shared with TRBD1. CDR3 length: 16 amino acids. Germline V lookup: CDR1 MGHRA, CDR2 YSYEKL. With V trimmed by 0 bases and J by 3 bases, 4 bases remained unmatched. The CDR3 DNA sequence: TGCGCCAGCAGCCAAGAAGGGGGGACAGCTAATGAAAAACTGTTTTTT. It codes for CASSQEGGTANEKLFF.

J is TRBJ2-3 and V is TRBV4-1, with 9 bases fitting TRBD2. V trimming: 0 bases; J trimming: 6 bases; junction bases outside the gene matches: 4. Per germline, CDR1 MGHRA and CDR2 YSYEKL. This CDR3 has 15 amino acids. The CDR3 sequence: CASSQEGTSRDTQYF. The CDR3, as DNA: TGCGCCAGCAGCCAAGAGGGGACTAGCCGCGATACGCAGTATTTT.